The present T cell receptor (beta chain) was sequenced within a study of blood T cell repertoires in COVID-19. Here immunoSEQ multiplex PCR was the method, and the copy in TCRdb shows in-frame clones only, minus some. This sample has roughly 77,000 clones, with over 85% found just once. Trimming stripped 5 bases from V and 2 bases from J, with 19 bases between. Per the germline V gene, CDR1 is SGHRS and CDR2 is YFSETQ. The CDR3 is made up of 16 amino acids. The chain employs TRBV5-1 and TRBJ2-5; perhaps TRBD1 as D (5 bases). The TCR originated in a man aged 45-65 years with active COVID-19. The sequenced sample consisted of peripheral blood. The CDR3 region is CASRRWAGPSQETQYF. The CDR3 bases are TGCGCCAGCAGAAGGTGGGCAGGGCCGTCTCAAGAGACCCAGTACTTC.